The T cell receptor (beta chain) described here comes from a study of T cell responses to AZD1222 COVID-19 vaccine. Study outcomes and limitations: Spike-specific TCR breadth rose after two AZD1222 doses, and depth rose as well. White British ancestry dominated among donors, who included more females, and clonal diversity was possibly underestimated.

About this clone: Antigen unknown. The junction does not match germline at one end; this may be a read error.

CDR1 is SGHTA, CDR2 FQGNSA, per germline. CDR3 length: 17 residues. Here immunoSEQ multiplex PCR was the method, and the copy in TCRdb shows in-frame clones only, minus some. The profile shows over 85,000 clones, nearly 90% of them singletons. The rearrangement links TRBV7-2 to TRBJ2-1, with 11 bases matching TRBD2. The material sequenced was peripheral blood, taken on day 0 of AZD1222 vaccination. This TCR came from an adult in good health. The CDR3 DNA follows: TGTGCCAGCAACTTAGACACTAGCGGGGGTAGTTACAATGAGCAGTTCTTC. This gives the protein CASNLDTSGGSYNEQFF.